The clone carrying this TCR beta chain was counted once. Using immunoSEQ multiplex PCR, the repertoire was profiled, and TCRdb retains in-frame clones only, with some absent. Counted here are some 2 million clones, roughly 94% occurring once; the ten biggest clones make up 0.1% to 0.15%. This CDR3 contains 13 residues. The J segment lost 6 bases and the V segment lost 5 bases, leaving 5 bases of the junction unmatched. CDR1 WSHSY and CDR2 SAAADI come from the germline V gene. The entry originates in a study of shared clonotypes between healthy human individuals. V usage is TRBV10-2 and J usage is TRBJ2-3; 7 bases line up with TRBD1. The source material was naive CD4+ T cells sorted from blood. Noted subset: CD45RA+ positively selected. The sequence came from a man aged 18 to 30 in good health. The CDR3 region is CASSSQGTDTQYF. The CDR3 DNA follows: TGCGCCAGCAGTTCACAGGGGACCGATACGCAGTATTTT.